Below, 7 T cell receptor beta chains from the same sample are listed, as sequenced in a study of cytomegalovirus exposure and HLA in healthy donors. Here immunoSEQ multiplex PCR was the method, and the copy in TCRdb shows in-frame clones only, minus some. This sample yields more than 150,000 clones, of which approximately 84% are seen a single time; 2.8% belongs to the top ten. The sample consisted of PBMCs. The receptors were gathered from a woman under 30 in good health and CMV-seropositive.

DNA of the CDR3: TGCGCCAGCAGCTGGGATATGGCGGGGGGACAGTTCTTC. Its protein is CASSWDMAGGQFF. V usage is TRBV5-1 and J usage is TRBJ2-1, with 8 bases fitting TRBD2. This CDR3 has 13 amino acids. Unmatched junction bases numbered 9, after V lost 3 bases and J lost 13 bases. The germline gives CDR1 SGHRS, CDR2 YFSETQ.

The CDR3 sequence is CASSVLGGTDTQYF. For the CDR3, the DNA is TGTGCCAGCAGCGTACTAGGGGGCACAGATACGCAGTATTTT. The chain uses TRBV9 and TRBJ2-3, with D perhaps matching TRBD1 (5 bases). The CDR3 runs to 14 residues. Between the trimmed V and J ends, which lost 1 base and 1 base, there was a span of 7 bases. In germline, CDR1 is SGDLS, CDR2 YYNGEE.

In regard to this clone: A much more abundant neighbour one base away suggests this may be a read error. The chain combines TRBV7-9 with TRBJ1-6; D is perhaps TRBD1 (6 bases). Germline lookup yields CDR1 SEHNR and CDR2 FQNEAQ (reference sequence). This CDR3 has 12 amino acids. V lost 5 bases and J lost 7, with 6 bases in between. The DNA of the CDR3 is TGTGCCAGCAGCCAGGGGAATTCACCCCTCCACTTT. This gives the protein CASSQGNSPLHF.

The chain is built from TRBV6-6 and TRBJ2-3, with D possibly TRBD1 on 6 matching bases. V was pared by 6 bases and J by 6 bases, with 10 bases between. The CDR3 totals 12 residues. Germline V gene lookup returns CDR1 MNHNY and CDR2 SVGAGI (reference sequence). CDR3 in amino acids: CASSWDTDTQYF. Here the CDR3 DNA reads TGTGCCAGCAGCTGGGACACGGATACGCAGTATTTT.

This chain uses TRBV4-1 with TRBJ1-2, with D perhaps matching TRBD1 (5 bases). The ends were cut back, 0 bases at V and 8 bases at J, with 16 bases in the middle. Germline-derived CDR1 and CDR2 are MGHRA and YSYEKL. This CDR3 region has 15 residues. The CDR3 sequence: CASSQEGGAARGYTF. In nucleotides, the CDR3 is TGCGCCAGCAGCCAAGAAGGAGGGGCGGCTAGAGGCTACACCTTC.

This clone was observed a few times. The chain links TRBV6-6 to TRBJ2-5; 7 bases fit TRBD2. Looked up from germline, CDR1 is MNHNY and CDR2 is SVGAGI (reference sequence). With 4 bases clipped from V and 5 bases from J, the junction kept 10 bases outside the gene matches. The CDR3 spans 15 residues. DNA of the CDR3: TGTGCCAGCAGTTGGGGGGGACGAAAGGTGGAGACCCAGTACTTC. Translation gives CASSWGGRKVETQYF.

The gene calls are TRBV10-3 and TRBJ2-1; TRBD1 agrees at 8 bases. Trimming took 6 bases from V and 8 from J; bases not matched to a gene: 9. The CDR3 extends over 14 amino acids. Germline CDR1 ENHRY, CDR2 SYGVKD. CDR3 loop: CAISQTGAFDEQFF. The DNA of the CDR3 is TGTGCCATCAGCCAGACAGGGGCGTTTGATGAGCAGTTCTTC.